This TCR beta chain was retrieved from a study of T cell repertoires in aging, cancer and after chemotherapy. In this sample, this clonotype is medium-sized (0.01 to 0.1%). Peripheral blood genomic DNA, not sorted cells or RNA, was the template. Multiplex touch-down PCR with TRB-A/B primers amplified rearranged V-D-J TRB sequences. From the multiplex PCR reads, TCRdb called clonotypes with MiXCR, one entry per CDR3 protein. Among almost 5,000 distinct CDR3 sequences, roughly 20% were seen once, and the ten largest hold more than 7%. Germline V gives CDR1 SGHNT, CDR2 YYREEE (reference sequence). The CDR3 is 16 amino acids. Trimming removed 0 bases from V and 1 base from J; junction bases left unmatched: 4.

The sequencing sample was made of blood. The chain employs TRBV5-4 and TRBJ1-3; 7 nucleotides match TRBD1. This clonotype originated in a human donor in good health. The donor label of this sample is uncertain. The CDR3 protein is CASSLGGGASGNTIYF. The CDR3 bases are TGTGCCAGCAGCTTGGGAGGGGGCGCGTCTGGAAACACCATATATTTT.